The next 18 T cell receptor beta chains were all read from a single sample in a study of identical twins. MiXCR was run by TCRdb on the 5' RACE reads, yielding one entry per CDR3 protein. The data show 250,000 to 350,000 distinct CDR3 sequences, nearly 9.5% seen once. In addition, the sample was reused for a study of yellow fever vaccine responses in identical twins.

Sequenced material: CD8+ T cells sorted from blood. All receptors derive from a woman between 18 and 29 years old in good health.

This clonotype was seen ten or more times. V usage is TRBV6-5 and J usage is TRBJ2-7, with a possible D match to TRBD1 (5 bases). This CDR3 has 16 residues. Deletions cut 2 bases from V and 2 bases from J, with 16 bases between. Germline V CDR1 and CDR2: MNHEY, SVGAGI. This CDR3 reads CASSYQALTVPYEQYF. CDR3 bases: TGTGCCAGCAGTTACCAAGCTTTGACAGTTCCCTACGAGCAGTACTTC.

This clonotype was counted only a few times. In DNA form, the CDR3 reads TGCAGCGTTCGGAAGGAGAACACTGAAGCTTTCTTT. Translating it yields CSVRKENTEAFF. J is TRBJ1-1 and V is TRBV29-1, with D hard to call. Germline loops: CDR1 SQVTM, CDR2 ANQGSEA. V was clipped by 5 bases and J by 1 base, with 8 bases between them. The CDR3 spans 12 residues.

This clonotype appeared many times. V and J are TRBV15 and TRBJ2-3; D remains unclear. The V gene's germline CDR1 is LNHNV and CDR2 YYDKDF (reference sequence). The CDR3 has 13 amino acids. The ends were cut back, 0 bases at V and 5 bases at J, with 6 bases in the middle. CDR3 nucleotides: TGTGCCACCAGCAGAGATTTGGAAGATACGCAGTATTTT. It yields the protein CATSRDLEDTQYF.

This clonotype came up a few times. V gene TRBV7-8 combines with J gene TRBJ2-5; 7 bases line up with TRBD1. Losses at the gene ends were 5 bases for V and 0 bases for J; bases not matched to a gene: 3. The CDR3 runs 14 residues. Germline values: CDR1 SGHVS, CDR2 FQNEAQ. CDR3 DNA: TGTGCCAGCAGCCTCAGGGGGTACCAAGAGACCCAGTACTTC. This sequence encodes CASSLRGYQETQYF.

The table lists this clonotype with many counts. The chain combines TRBV4-1 with TRBJ2-1, with TRBD2 identical over 7 bases. Germline V gene data show CDR1 as MGHRA and CDR2 as YSYEKL. This CDR3 is 17 amino acids long. V shed 3 bases, J shed 6 bases, and the junction held 14 bases outside the gene matches. Written as DNA, the CDR3 is TGCGCCAGCAGCCACCCCCGTACCGCCGGGACTATCAATGAGCAGTTCTTC. This sequence encodes CASSHPRTAGTINEQFF.

This rearrangement joins TRBV27 to TRBJ2-7; D is uncertain. Germline CDR1 and CDR2: MNHEY and SMNVEV (reference sequence). The CDR3 has 14 residues. Trimming removed 4 bases from V and 2 bases from J, with 12 bases in between. The CDR3 region has the DNA TGTGCCAGCAGTTCCTACGCCGTCACCTACGAGCAGTACTTC. Amino acid sequence: CASSSYAVTYEQYF.

The sample holds many counts of this clonotype. This chain connects TRBV12-3 or TRBV12-4 to TRBJ2-5; TRBD2 agrees at 10 bases. The CDR3 has 15 amino acids. Losses at the gene ends were 3 bases for V and 2 bases for J; bases not matched to a gene: 3. CDR3 DNA: TGTGCCAGCAGTTTTGAAGCGGGGGGGCAAGAGACCCAGTACTTC. As protein: CASSFEAGGQETQYF.

The chain employs TRBV4-3 and TRBJ1-4; 8 nucleotides line up with TRBD1. Looked up from germline, CDR1 is LGHNA and CDR2 is YSLEER. The V and J ends lost 0 bases and 6 bases, in that order; junction bases with no gene match: 6. The CDR3 loop spans 16 amino acids. The CDR3 DNA reads as TGCGCCAGCAGCCAAGATCGCACAGGGGGGGATGAAAAACTGTTTTTT. This encodes CASSQDRTGGDEKLFF.

This clonotype was picked up many times. The CDR3 protein is CAISVPGETQYF. The CDR3 DNA is TGTGCCATCAGTGTGCCAGGGGAGACCCAGTACTTC. This chain links TRBV10-3 with TRBJ2-5; a weak D match, TRBD1 (5 bases). Germline CDR1 and CDR2: ENHRY and SYGVKD. The CDR3 is 12 amino acids. The ends were cut back, 4 bases at V and 5 bases at J, with 8 bases in the middle.

This clonotype was picked up many times. The chain joins TRBV14 to TRBJ2-7; perhaps TRBD1 as D (5 bases). The CDR3 covers 15 residues. The V end lost 2 bases, the J end lost 2 bases, and 13 bases lay between the germline ends. The V gene's germline CDR1 is SGHDN and CDR2 FVKESK. The CDR3 protein is CASSQQGPLAYEQYF. CDR3 nucleotides: TGTGCCAGCAGCCAACAGGGTCCGCTCGCCTACGAGCAGTACTTC.

This clonotype was counted ten times or more. V is TRBV7-9 and J is TRBJ2-3; 7 bases map to TRBD2. Germline V gene lookup returns CDR1 SEHNR and CDR2 FQNEAQ (reference sequence). This CDR3 contains 15 residues. The V gene end was trimmed by 7 bases and the J gene end by 5 bases; junction bases not matched to a gene: 12. The CDR3 loop is CASKPAGFGGDTQYF. The CDR3 bases are TGTGCCAGCAAGCCAGCGGGGTTTGGGGGAGATACGCAGTATTTT.

This clonotype came up a few times. The chain is built from TRBV2 and TRBJ2-7; 9 bases line up with TRBD2. Germline assignment: CDR1 SNHLY and CDR2 FYNNEI. The CDR3 runs to 14 residues. V gave up 6 bases and J gave up 5 bases; unmatched junction bases: 8. The CDR3 nucleotides are TGTGCCAGCAGCCCGGGCGGGAGGGCTGACGAGCAGTACTTC. Translation gives CASSPGGRADEQYF.

This clonotype was seen only a few times. The chain employs TRBV6-1 and TRBJ2-5; TRBD2 matches 8 bases. CDR3 length equals 16 residues. CDR1 MNHNS and CDR2 SASEGT come from the germline V gene. J gave up 7 bases and V 6 bases, and 16 bases lay outside the gene matches. CDR3 loop: CASRPVAGGLFRTQYF. The CDR3 DNA reads TGTGCCAGCAGACCCGTGGCGGGAGGCCTTTTCAGGACCCAGTACTTC.

This chain links TRBV7-9 with TRBJ2-7; a possible D gene is TRBD1 (7 bases). This CDR3 has 14 residues. The germline V gene has CDR1 SEHNR and CDR2 FQNEAQ (reference sequence). V was shortened by 2 bases and J by 6 bases, with 14 bases between the two germline ends. The CDR3 reads CASSLPGTAGEQYF. As DNA, the CDR3 is TGTGCCAGCAGCTTACCCGGGACAGCGGGCGAGCAGTACTTC.

This clonotype was seen a few times. The chain couples TRBV4-3 to TRBJ2-1; unclear D gene. Looked up from germline, CDR1 is LGHNA and CDR2 is YSLEER. The CDR3 spans 14 residues. Deletions cut 0 bases from V and 5 bases from J, with 8 bases between. The CDR3 is CASSQEGWDNEQFF. The CDR3 region has the DNA TGCGCCAGCAGCCAAGAGGGGTGGGACAATGAGCAGTTCTTC.

Only a few counts were recorded for this clonotype. The chain is built from TRBV7-8 and TRBJ2-3, with 8 bases identical to TRBD2. The germline CDR1 and CDR2 sequences are SGHVS and FQNEAQ. The CDR3 is 17 residues long. J was trimmed by 2 bases and V by 5 bases; bases with no gene match: 12. CDR3 coding DNA: TGTGCCAGCAGCCGGGGGGGTGCAGGCGGTTTCACAGATACGCAGTATTTT. It translates to CASSRGGAGGFTDTQYF.

This clonotype occurred a few times. The chain carries TRBV28 and TRBJ1-4, with 7 nucleotides matching TRBD1. The V segment lost 5 bases and the J segment 3 bases; nucleotides outside the gene matches: 6. The germline CDR1 and CDR2 sequences are MDHEN and SYDVKM. CDR3 size: 15 residues. The CDR3 sequence: CASSGDRVSNEKLFF. The CDR3 DNA reads as TGTGCCAGCAGTGGAGACAGGGTGTCTAATGAAAAACTGTTTTTT.

This clonotype was counted at least ten times. This rearrangement joins TRBV5-1 to TRBJ2-2; TRBD2 aligns across 10 bases. CDR3 length: 18 residues. Germline CDR1 SGHRS, CDR2 YFSETQ. The V and J ends lost 0 bases and 3 bases, in that order; junction bases with no gene match: 8. The CDR3 bases are TGCGCCAGCAGCTTGGAGCCTAGCGGGAGTTTGGACACCGGGGAGCTGTTTTTT. Its protein product is CASSLEPSGSLDTGELFF.